The clone carrying this T cell receptor beta chain appeared a single time. Using immunoSEQ multiplex PCR, the repertoire was profiled, and TCRdb retains in-frame clones only, with some absent. The repertoire includes some 130,000 clones, approximately 88% of them detected once, and approximately 18% sits in the top ten. This sample is part of a study of blood T cell repertoires in COVID-19. For the study at large: Collection of acute and convalescent COVID-19 samples took place in the United States, Italy and Spain. In each case, the material was cDNA or gDNA derived from T cells, B-cell-depleted T cells, or PBMCs.

This CDR3 is built from 15 residues. CDR1 and CDR2 from the germline V gene are LNHDA and SQIVND (reference sequence). J gave up 7 bases and V 6 bases, and 10 bases lay outside the gene matches. The sequencing input was peripheral blood. The chain links TRBV19 to TRBJ1-5, with TRBD1 identical over 9 bases. This receptor was taken from a woman of 80 years or more with acute or convalescent COVID-19. For the CDR3, the DNA is TGTGCCAGTAGCCGTGGGACAGGGTCTGTGCAGCCCCAGCATTTT. Translated, it gives CASSRGTGSVQPQHF.